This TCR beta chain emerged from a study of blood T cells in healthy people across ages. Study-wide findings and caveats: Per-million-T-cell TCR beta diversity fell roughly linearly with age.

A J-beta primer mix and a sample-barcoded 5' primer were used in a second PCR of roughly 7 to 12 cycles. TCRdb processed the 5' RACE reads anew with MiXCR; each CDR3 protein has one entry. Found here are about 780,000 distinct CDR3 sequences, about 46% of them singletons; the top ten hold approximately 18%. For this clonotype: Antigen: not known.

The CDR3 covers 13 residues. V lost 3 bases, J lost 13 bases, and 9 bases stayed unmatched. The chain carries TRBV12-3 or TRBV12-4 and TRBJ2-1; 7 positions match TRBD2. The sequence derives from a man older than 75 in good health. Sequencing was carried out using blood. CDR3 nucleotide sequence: TGTGCCAGCAGTTTCGGGGGGTTTGGGACCCAGTTCTTC. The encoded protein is CASSFGGFGTQFF.